These T cell receptor beta chains were read from a single sample in a study of blood T cell repertoires in COVID-19. Method: immunoSEQ multiplex PCR; TCRdb's copy keeps in-frame clones and lacks some. The sample contains some 190,000 clones, approximately 86% of which appear only once. Sample: peripheral blood. All receptors derive from a young man with acute or convalescent COVID-19. The CDR3 runs from the conserved cysteine through the conserved F or W. Fields, in order: D gene, J gene, V gene, clone size, CDR3 protein, CDR3 DNA. A D gene is named only where the DNA matches it firmly. Clone size is shown for a subset of rows, as once, few, many or a class of expanded clone.

TRBD1	TRBJ1-5	TRBV7-9	NA	CASSSTGGNQPQHF	TGTGCCAGCAGCTCGACAGGGGGGAATCAGCCCCAGCATTTT
NA	TRBJ1-3	TRBV19	NA	CASRTGDYGNTIYF	TGTGCCAGCCGCACTGGGGACTACGGAAACACCATATATTTT
NA	TRBJ1-2	TRBV29-1	NA	CSVDSRKGYTF	TGCAGCGTTGATTCGCGAAAGGGCTACACCTTC
TRBD1	TRBJ1-5	TRBV19	NA	CASRTGTDFNQPQHF	TGTGCCAGTAGGACCGGGACAGACTTCAATCAGCCCCAGCATTTT
NA	TRBJ2-7	TRBV19	NA	CASNGQQGPYEQYF	TGTGCCAGTAACGGACAGCAGGGGCCCTACGAGCAGTACTTC
TRBD1	TRBJ1-1	TRBV7-8	NA	CASSLDRGRMIAFF	TGTGCCAGCAGCCTTGACAGGGGGCGCATGATAGCTTTCTTT
TRBD1	TRBJ1-1	TRBV11-2	once	CASSLGTGLNTEAFF	TGTGCCAGCAGCTTAGGGACAGGGCTGAACACTGAAGCTTTCTTT
NA	TRBJ1-5	TRBV28	NA	CASSLGLGYPQPQHF	TGTGCCAGCAGTTTAGGGTTGGGCTACCCTCAGCCCCAGCATTTT
NA	TRBJ2-3	TRBV5-1	NA	CASSLEGWRGGTDTQYF	TGCGCCAGCAGCTTGGAGGGATGGCGGGGTGGCACAGATACGCAGTATTTT
NA	TRBJ2-7	TRBV27	NA	CASSPGGATYEQYF	TGTGCCAGCAGTCCTGGCGGGGCCACCTACGAGCAGTACTTC
NA	TRBJ2-7	TRBV30	few	CAWSPLEPLVYEQYF	TGTGCCTGGTCACCCCTAGAACCTCTAGTCTACGAGCAGTACTTC
NA	TRBJ1-3	TRBV4-1	NA	CASSQEVQVDSTGNTIYF	TGCGCCAGCAGCCAAGAAGTACAAGTGGACAGTACTGGAAACACCATATATTTT
NA	TRBJ2-5	TRBV28	NA	CASRRETQYF	TGTGCCAGCAGGCGGGAGACCCAGTACTTC
NA	TRBJ2-1	TRBV24-1	once	CATSDWANNEQFF	TGTGCCACCAGTGATTGGGCCAACAATGAGCAGTTCTTC
TRBD1	TRBJ2-5	TRBV5-1	NA	CASRDRVQETQYF	TGCGCCAGCAGGGACAGGGTCCAAGAGACCCAGTACTTC
TRBD1	TRBJ1-1	TRBV19	NA	CASTATRGRNTEAFF	TGTGCCAGTACCGCGACCAGGGGGCGCAACACTGAAGCTTTCTTT
NA	TRBJ2-5	TRBV7-8	NA	CASSLQRAQYF	TGTGCCAGCAGCCTCCAACGAGCCCAGTACTTC
NA	TRBJ2-3	TRBV5-4	NA	CASSRQASVSTDTQYF	TGTGCCAGCAGCCGGCAGGCTAGCGTTAGCACAGATACGCAGTATTTT
NA	TRBJ2-5	TRBV7-3	NA	CASSLARDETQYF	TGTGCCAGCAGCTTAGCCAGGGATGAGACCCAGTACTTC
NA	TRBJ1-2	TRBV27	NA	CASMPRGSTNYGYTF	TGTGCCAGCATGCCTCGGGGGTCCACTAACTATGGCTACACCTTC
NA	TRBJ2-5	TRBV4-1	NA	CASSQDRTVETQYF	TGCGCCAGCAGCCAAGATAGAACAGTGGAGACCCAGTACTTC
NA	TRBJ2-3	TRBV3-1/TRBV3-2	NA	CASSLLSRTDTQYF	TGTGCCAGCAGCCTATTGTCTCGCACAGATACGCAGTATTTT
NA	TRBJ2-7	TRBV2	few	CASSLQYEQYF	TGTGCCAGCAGTCTGCAGTACGAGCAGTACTTC
NA	TRBJ2-3	TRBV4-1	few	CASSQARDADTQYF	TGCGCCAGCAGCCAAGCCCGGGATGCAGATACGCAGTATTTT
NA	TRBJ2-1	TRBV28	NA	CASRRGGRDEQFF	TGTGCCAGCAGGAGGGGGGGGCGGGATGAGCAGTTCTTC
TRBD2	TRBJ2-1	TRBV4-1	NA	CASSHPGLAGVEQFF	TGCGCCAGCAGCCACCCGGGACTAGCGGGAGTGGAGCAGTTCTTC
NA	TRBJ1-1	TRBV3-1/TRBV3-2	NA	CASSPRTGDPEAFF	TGTGCCAGCAGCCCCCGAACGGGGGACCCTGAAGCTTTCTTT
TRBD1	TRBJ1-2	TRBV29-1	NA	CSVRQGDFSYGYTF	TGCAGCGTTCGACAGGGGGACTTTTCCTATGGCTACACCTTC
NA	TRBJ1-1	TRBV30	NA	CAWARGTEAFF	TGTGCCTGGGCCCGGGGCACTGAAGCTTTCTTT
TRBD2	TRBJ2-1	TRBV3-1/TRBV3-2	NA	CASSQGPGLATKNEQFF	TGTGCCAGCAGCCAGGGACCGGGACTAGCGACTAAGAATGAGCAGTTCTTC
NA	TRBJ1-1	TRBV5-4	NA	CASNPWAMNTEAFF	TGTGCCAGCAACCCCTGGGCGATGAACACTGAAGCTTTCTTT
TRBD1	TRBJ1-6	TRBV11-3	NA	CASSNRDRNSPLHF	TGTGCCAGCAGCAACCGGGACAGAAATTCACCCCTCCACTTT
TRBD1	TRBJ2-7	TRBV5-1	NA	CASSVTGASTYEQYF	TGCGCCAGCAGCGTTACAGGGGCGTCGACCTACGAGCAGTACTTC
TRBD1	TRBJ2-5	TRBV18	once	CASSPITGGKQETQYF	TGTGCCAGCTCACCGATAACAGGGGGAAAGCAAGAGACCCAGTACTTC
NA	TRBJ1-5	TRBV19	NA	CASRGVIEDQPQHF	TGTGCCAGTAGAGGAGTGATAGAGGATCAGCCCCAGCATTTT
NA	TRBJ2-5	TRBV5-4	NA	CASSPRSGQETQYF	TGTGCCAGCAGCCCCCGTTCGGGGCAAGAGACCCAGTACTTC
NA	TRBJ1-5	TRBV28	NA	CASSSPWGGGSNQPQHF	TGTGCCAGCAGTTCCCCTTGGGGAGGGGGTAGCAATCAGCCCCAGCATTTT
NA	TRBJ2-6	TRBV5-6	few	CASSLPGVSSGANVLTF	TGTGCCAGCAGCTTGCCAGGGGTGAGCTCTGGGGCCAACGTCCTGACTTTC
TRBD2	TRBJ2-7	TRBV2	NA	CASRLLAGTYEQYF	TGTGCCAGCAGGCTACTAGCGGGAACCTACGAGCAGTACTTC
TRBD1	TRBJ1-6	TRBV7-8	NA	CASSRDRNNSPLHF	TGTGCCAGCAGCCGGGACAGAAACAATTCACCCCTCCACTTT
NA	TRBJ1-1	TRBV28	NA	CASSLVRMAGQNTEAFF	TGTGCCAGCAGTTTAGTGCGAATGGCAGGACAGAACACTGAAGCTTTCTTT
NA	TRBJ1-4	TRBV28	NA	CASTYERGPNEKLFF	TGTGCCAGCACTTATGAAAGGGGCCCTAATGAAAAACTGTTTTTT
NA	TRBJ1-2	TRBV10-2	few	CASSYPGSYGYTF	TGCGCCAGCAGCTATCCAGGGTCGTATGGCTACACCTTC
NA	TRBJ1-1	TRBV9	NA	CASSVDSHTEAFF	TGTGCCAGCAGCGTAGACAGCCACACTGAAGCTTTCTTT
NA	TRBJ1-1	TRBV6-5	NA	CASRRQLQNTEAFF	TGTGCCAGCAGACGACAGCTACAGAACACTGAAGCTTTCTTT
NA	TRBJ1-3	TRBV11-2	once	CASSLGGGDGNTIYF	TGTGCCAGCAGCTTAGGGGGCGGTGATGGAAACACCATATATTTT
NA	TRBJ2-7	TRBV28	NA	CASVQATSYEQYF	TGTGCCAGCGTGCAGGCCACTTCCTACGAGCAGTACTTC
NA	TRBJ1-3	TRBV9	NA	CASSVEYRNSGNTIYF	TGTGCCAGCAGCGTAGAATACAGGAACTCTGGAAACACCATATATTTT
TRBD2	TRBJ2-7	TRBV4-2	NA	CASSQDRVAGAYEQYF	TGTGCCAGCAGCCAAGATAGGGTAGCGGGGGCCTACGAGCAGTACTTC
NA	TRBJ2-7	TRBV14	NA	CASSVYGAAFPPYEQYF	TGTGCCAGCAGTGTATATGGGGCGGCCTTCCCACCCTACGAGCAGTACTTC
NA	TRBJ2-5	TRBV7-7	NA	CASSFQAGRQETQYF	TGTGCTAGCAGCTTTCAGGCAGGGAGGCAAGAGACCCAGTACTTC
NA	TRBJ1-1	TRBV5-5	few	CASSLGTLNTEAFF	TGTGCCAGCAGCTTAGGGACTCTGAACACTGAAGCTTTCTTT
NA	TRBJ2-6	TRBV5-1	NA	CASSLDRNSGANVLTF	TGCGCCAGCAGCCTCGACAGGAACTCTGGGGCCAACGTCCTGACTTTC
TRBD1	TRBJ1-6	TRBV27	few	CASSRTPGTGRNSPLHF	TGTGCCAGTAGTCGGACACCGGGGACAGGGCGGAATTCACCCCTCCACTTT
NA	TRBJ2-2	TRBV30	NA	CAWRSSVNTGELFF	TGTGCCTGGAGATCGTCCGTGAACACCGGGGAGCTGTTTTTT
NA	TRBJ1-1	TRBV6-1	NA	CASSGFVWAANTEAFF	TGTGCCAGCAGTGGGTTTGTTTGGGCCGCGAACACTGAAGCTTTCTTT
NA	TRBJ1-2	TRBV28	NA	CASSLKWRANYGYTF	TGTGCCAGCAGTCTAAAGTGGAGAGCTAACTATGGCTACACCTTC
TRBD2	TRBJ2-2	TRBV28	once	CASSLAGGITGELFF	TGTGCCAGCAGTTTAGCGGGGGGAATCACCGGGGAGCTGTTTTTT
NA	TRBJ1-1	TRBV5-4	NA	CASSLVDSRDTEAFF	TGTGCCAGCAGCTTGGTAGATTCGAGGGACACTGAAGCTTTCTTT